This T cell receptor (beta chain) was retrieved from a study of blood T cell repertoires in COVID-19. About the research overall: Collection of acute and convalescent COVID-19 samples took place in the United States, Italy and Spain.

The V and J ends lost 6 bases and 6 bases, in that order; junction bases with no gene match: 13. Germline lookup yields CDR1 MNHEY and CDR2 SMNVEV (reference sequence). CDR3 length: 15 residues. All enrollees were roughly 18 to 100 years old and from 20 to 30 US areas. Recovered Cohort 3 donors showed two negative PCRs, clearance, or symptom resolution. As handled by the study authors: Reference gene primer amplification yielded estimated nucleated cell counts. The repertoire was sequenced with immunoSEQ multiplex PCR; TCRdb's copy has only in-frame clones and lacks some. D and trimming were read from the DNA, whereas the V and J calls and clone size are those reported in that table. The table has 150,000 to 200,000 clones, about 82% seen once.

This receptor was taken from a woman aged 30 to 39 who had recovered from COVID-19. This chain uses TRBV27 with TRBJ2-7; 8 bases are a match to TRBD2. Sequencing input: PBMCs or T cells enriched from blood (not recorded which). CDR3 sequence: CASSRNVAGISEQYF. The CDR3 nucleotides read TGTGCCAGCAGCCGAAACGTAGCGGGAATAAGCGAGCAGTACTTC.